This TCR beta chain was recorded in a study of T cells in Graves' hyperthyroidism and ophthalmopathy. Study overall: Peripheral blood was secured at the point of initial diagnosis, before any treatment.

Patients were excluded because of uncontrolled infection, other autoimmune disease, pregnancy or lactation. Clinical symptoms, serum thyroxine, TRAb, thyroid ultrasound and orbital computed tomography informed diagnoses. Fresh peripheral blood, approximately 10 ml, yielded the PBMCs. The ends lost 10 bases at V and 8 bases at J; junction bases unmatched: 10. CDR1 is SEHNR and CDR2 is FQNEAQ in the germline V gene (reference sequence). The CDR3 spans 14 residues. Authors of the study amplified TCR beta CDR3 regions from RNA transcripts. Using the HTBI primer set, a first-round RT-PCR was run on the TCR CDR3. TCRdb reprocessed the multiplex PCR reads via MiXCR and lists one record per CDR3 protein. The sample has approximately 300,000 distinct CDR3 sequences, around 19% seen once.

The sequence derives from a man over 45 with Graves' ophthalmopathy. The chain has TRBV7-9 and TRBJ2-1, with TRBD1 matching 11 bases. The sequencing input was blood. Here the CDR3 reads CATFPGTGGDEQFF. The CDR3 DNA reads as TGTGCCACCTTCCCCGGGACAGGGGGGGATGAGCAGTTCTTC.